The source of this T cell receptor (beta chain) is a study of blood T cell repertoires in COVID-19. Study as a whole: There were acute and convalescent COVID-19 samples, and they came from the United States, Italy and Spain. T cells, B-cell-depleted T cells, or PBMCs provided the cDNA or gDNA that served as material.

Germline V CDR1 and CDR2: LNHDA, SQIVND (reference sequence). The CDR3 extends over 14 amino acids. J gave up 3 bases and V 11 bases, and 6 bases lay outside the gene matches. Original data processing: Estimated nucleated cell counts came from reference gene primer amplification. TCRdb's copy holds only in-frame clones and misses some; the assay was immunoSEQ multiplex PCR. Clone size and the V and J calls come from that table; the DNA yielded D and trimming. The table lists under 65,000 clones, 75% to 90% of them singletons. This clonotype was obtained from a man aged 55-75 years with acute or convalescent COVID-19. The chain links TRBV19 to TRBJ2-1; 11 nucleotides line up with TRBD2. The sample consisted of peripheral blood. In DNA form, the CDR3 reads TGTGCCTCATCACTAGCGGGGGACTACAATGAGCAGTTCTTC. This encodes CASSLAGDYNEQFF.